The present TCR beta chain was sequenced within a study of blood T cell repertoires in COVID-19. Study-wide background: Material from acute and convalescent COVID-19 was sourced from the United States, Italy and Spain. Sources were T cells, B-cell-depleted T cells, or PBMCs; the material itself was cDNA or gDNA.

The germline gives CDR1 SGHVS, CDR2 FQNEAQ. The CDR3 sequence is 14 residues long. The V and J ends lost 3 bases and 4 bases, in that order; junction bases with no gene match: 5. In the original workflow: Estimates of nucleated cell counts were drawn from the amplification of reference gene primers. Profiled with immunoSEQ multiplex PCR; TCRdb holds only in-frame clones, not every one. Clone size and the V and J calls come from that table; the DNA yielded D and trimming. The table has 100,000 to 150,000 clones, more than 70% seen once. This chain joins TRBV7-8 and TRBJ1-2; TRBD1 aligns across 7 bases. The receptor was isolated from a woman aged 25 to 45 who had recovered from COVID-19. Sequenced: peripheral blood. CDR3 bases: TGTGCCAGCAGCTTTGACAGGGAATCCTATGGCTACACCTTC. This gives the protein CASSFDRESYGYTF.